The subject of this entry is one TCR beta chain. These data come from a study of blood T cell repertoires in COVID-19. Study at large: T cells, B-cell-depleted T cells, or PBMCs supplied cDNA or gDNA.

Original handling: Estimated nucleated cell counts came from reference gene primer amplification. Method: immunoSEQ multiplex PCR; TCRdb's copy keeps in-frame clones and lacks some. V, J and clone size are taken as reported in that table, and D and trimming were inferred from the DNA itself. The sample gives 130,000 to 150,000 clones, over 75% of which show up once; 6.5% to 9.5% is in the top ten. V lost 2 bases to trimming and J lost 0 bases, with 4 bases between them. This CDR3 contains 13 residues. Germline CDR1 SGHNT, CDR2 YYREEE (reference sequence). The specimen sequenced was peripheral blood. This TCR was recovered from a woman aged 55 to 70 with COVID-19, enrolled during active disease. The V gene is TRBV5-4, the J gene TRBJ2-3; D unresolved. The CDR3 spells CASSFPSTDTQYF. The CDR3, as DNA: TGTGCCAGCAGCTTCCCTAGCACAGATACGCAGTATTTT.